One sample yielded the 30 T cell receptor beta chains listed below, sequenced in a study of cytomegalovirus exposure and HLA in healthy donors. The PCR ran on 60 Vbeta and 13 Jbeta primers. Assay used: immunoSEQ multiplex PCR; TCRdb lists only in-frame clones, some missing. Of 100,000 or so clones in the sample, over 75% were seen once. Source material: PBMCs. The origin of the receptors is a man aged 25-45 years in good health and CMV-seropositive.

The gene calls are TRBV28 and TRBJ2-1; 7 positions agree with TRBD1. CDR3 size: 14 residues. The trim removed 10 bases at V and 3 bases at J, leaving 9 bases unmatched. The V gene's germline CDR1 is MDHEN and CDR2 SYDVKM. The CDR3 bases are TGTGCCACCGTTAACAGGGGCCACTACAATGAGCAGTTCTTC. Protein product: CATVNRGHYNEQFF.

V is TRBV30 and J is TRBJ1-5; 7 nucleotides align to TRBD1. With 1 base clipped from V and 5 bases from J, the junction kept 2 bases outside the gene matches. CDR3 length: 13 residues. Germline V lookup: CDR1 GTSNPN, CDR2 SVGIG (reference sequence). The CDR3 sequence is CAWSEQGHQPQHF. CDR3 in DNA: TGTGCCTGGAGTGAACAGGGGCATCAGCCCCAGCATTTT.

J is TRBJ2-5 and V is TRBV7-2, with 9 bases lining up with TRBD1. The V and J ends lost 3 bases and 1 base, in that order; junction bases with no gene match: 12. In germline, CDR1 is SGHTA, CDR2 FQGNSA. The CDR3 is made up of 18 amino acids. The CDR3 is CASSFRGQGSIAQETQYF. The CDR3 DNA sequence: TGTGCCAGCAGCTTCAGGGGACAGGGTTCAATCGCCCAAGAGACCCAGTACTTC.

The CDR3 DNA sequence: TGTGCCAGCAGTTCTTTAAGAGACGGGAATGAAAAACTGTTTTTT. It is translated as CASSSLRDGNEKLFF. The chain combines TRBV27 with TRBJ1-4; D unresolved. The CDR3 length is 15 residues. V lost 4 bases and J lost 5, with 14 bases in between. Germline CDR1 is MNHEY and CDR2 is SMNVEV (reference sequence).

The chain carries TRBV6-6 and TRBJ1-1, with D perhaps matching TRBD1 (5 bases). CDR1 is MNHNY and CDR2 is SVGAGI in the germline V gene (reference sequence). Deletions cut 4 bases from V and 1 base from J, with 10 bases between. The CDR3 loop spans 14 amino acids. CDR3 sequence reads: CASSSRGGNTEAFF. Here the CDR3 DNA reads TGTGCCAGCAGTTCCCGCGGGGGGAACACTGAAGCTTTCTTT.

The chain joins TRBV4-2 to TRBJ2-7; TRBD1 aligns across 10 bases. The CDR3 consists of 15 residues. Trimming cost V 2 bases and J 3 bases; bases outside gene matches: 4. Per the germline V gene, CDR1 is LGHNA and CDR2 is YNFKEQ. CDR3 DNA sequence: TGTGCCAGCAGCCAAACTGGACAGGGGGACTACGAGCAGTACTTC. Its protein is CASSQTGQGDYEQYF.

The chain couples TRBV4-2 to TRBJ2-5, with 15 bases that match TRBD2. The germline CDR1 and CDR2 sequences are LGHNA and YNFKEQ. This CDR3 has 17 residues. V trimming: 1 base; J trimming: 5 bases; junction bases outside the gene matches: 5. CDR3 DNA sequence: TGTGCCAGCAGCCAAGGGACTAGCGGGGGGGCTGTGGAGACCCAGTACTTC. Its protein is CASSQGTSGGAVETQYF.

The chain links TRBV19 to TRBJ2-5, with 8 bases aligning to TRBD1. Germline-derived CDR1 and CDR2 are LNHDA and SQIVND (reference sequence). Trimming took 1 base from V and 5 from J; bases not matched to a gene: 9. This CDR3 has 16 residues. The CDR3 DNA reads as TGTGCCAGTAGTATAGCCGGTACAGGGGGTCGGGAGACCCAGTACTTC. This gives the protein CASSIAGTGGRETQYF.

The V and J genes are TRBV27 and TRBJ1-1, with a possible D match to TRBD1 (5 bases). Trimming removed 3 bases from V and 3 bases from J, with 14 bases in between. This CDR3 has 15 residues. Germline V gene lookup returns CDR1 MNHEY and CDR2 SMNVEV (reference sequence). As DNA, the CDR3 is TGTGCCAGCAGTTTTCTTGGGGGAGGGGACACTGAAGCTTTCTTT. Translation: CASSFLGGGDTEAFF.

This clone was seen just once. This chain links TRBV5-1 with TRBJ1-5; 7 bases are shared with TRBD1. The CDR3 is 15 amino acids. CDR1 is SGHRS and CDR2 is YFSETQ in the germline V gene. The V gene end was trimmed by 4 bases and the J gene end by 4 bases; junction bases not matched to a gene: 8. As DNA, the CDR3 is TGCGCCAGCAGCCTTCGACAGGGACCGAATCAGCCCCAGCATTTT. It codes for CASSLRQGPNQPQHF.

The rearrangement joins TRBV2 to TRBJ2-2; D is unresolved. The CDR3 extends over 13 amino acids. Trimming shortened V by 6 bases and J by 5 bases, and 10 bases separated the two germline ends. Germline V lookup: CDR1 SNHLY, CDR2 FYNNEI. In DNA form, the CDR3 reads TGTGCCAGCAGCGAACTCCTTACCGGGGAGCTGTTTTTT. This gives the protein CASSELLTGELFF. Using reference TRBV2 and TRBJ2-2 for the parts outside the CDR3, the full variable domain is EPEVTQTPSHQVTQMGQEVILRCVPISNHLYFYWYRQILGQKVEFLVSFYNNEISEKSEIFDDQFSVERPDGSNFTLKIRSTKLEDSAMYFCASSELLTGELFFGEGSRLTVL.

This clone was counted between two and nine times. The rearrangement uses TRBV6-4 and TRBJ2-1; 12 bases map to TRBD2. The CDR3 sequence is 15 residues long. Germline CDR1 MRHNA, CDR2 SNTAGT. V lost 6 bases, J lost 5 bases, and 5 bases stayed unmatched. CDR3 protein: CASSVRTSGDNEQFF. DNA for the CDR3: TGTGCCAGCAGCGTCCGGACTAGCGGGGACAATGAGCAGTTCTTC.

The chain combines TRBV2 with TRBJ2-1, with D perhaps matching TRBD2 (6 bases). The CDR3 is 12 residues long. The germline V gene encodes CDR1 SNHLY and CDR2 FYNNEI. Trimming shortened V by 6 bases and J by 14 bases, and 17 bases separated the two germline ends. CDR3 loop: CASSGTFEREFF. CDR3 DNA sequence: TGTGCCAGCAGCGGGACTTTCGAGAGAGAGTTCTTC.

The CDR3 nucleotides are TGTGCCAGCAGCGCTTCGACTACACGGGAGCAGTTCTTC. This sequence encodes CASSASTTREQFF. The V gene is TRBV9, the J gene TRBJ2-1; TRBD2 might be the D (5 bases). Germline lookup yields CDR1 SGDLS and CDR2 YYNGEE. Trimming removed 3 bases from V and 10 bases from J, with 14 bases in between. CDR3 length equals 13 residues.

The V and J genes are TRBV11-2 and TRBJ2-1; D might be TRBD2 (5 bases). The CDR3 totals 13 residues. Germline CDR1 and CDR2: SGHAT and FQNNGV. V was cut by 6 bases and J by 4 bases, with 10 bases left in between. In DNA, the CDR3 is TGTGCCAGCAGGCAAGCGGTGTACAATGAGCAGTTCTTC. Encoded protein: CASRQAVYNEQFF.

The chain joins TRBV5-1 to TRBJ1-2; 7 bases are a match to TRBD1. In germline, CDR1 is SGHRS, CDR2 YFSETQ. J gave up 8 bases and V 2 bases, and 15 bases lay outside the gene matches. This CDR3 has 16 residues. CDR3: CASSLFDPITGEGYTF. DNA of the CDR3: TGCGCCAGCAGCTTATTCGACCCCATAACAGGGGAAGGCTACACCTTC.

The rearrangement joins TRBV30 to TRBJ1-2, with a tentative D call TRBD1 (5 bases). This CDR3 has 12 amino acids. CDR1 GTSNPN and CDR2 SVGIG come from the germline V gene (reference sequence). V lost 3 bases to trimming and J lost 3 bases, with 8 bases between them. CDR3 DNA: TGTGCCTGGAGGGGGCTAGACTATGGCTACACCTTC. Its translation: CAWRGLDYGYTF. Full variable domain (outside the CDR3, taken from reference TRBV30 and TRBJ1-2): SQTIHQWPATLVQPVGSPLSLECTVEGTSNPNLYWYRQAAGRGLQLLFYSVGIGQISSEVPQNLSASRPQDRQFILSSKKLLLSDSGFYLCAWRGLDYGYTFGSGTRLTVV.

The rearrangement joins TRBV7-9 to TRBJ2-3, with 7 positions matching TRBD1. CDR3 size: 14 residues. Germline trimming cut 7 bases from V and 4 bases from J; bases unmatched to any gene: 8. Germline loops: CDR1 SEHNR, CDR2 FQNEAQ (reference sequence). The CDR3 DNA reads as TGTGCCAGCACGGGGTTAGGGGGCGCAGATACGCAGTATTTT. Translated, it gives CASTGLGGADTQYF.

The chain recombines TRBV4-2 with TRBJ2-1, with 8 bases identical to TRBD2. V lost 4 bases to trimming and J lost 5 bases; unmatched junction nucleotides: 10. Germline lookup yields CDR1 LGHNA and CDR2 YNFKEQ. The CDR3 is made up of 16 amino acids. The chain's CDR3 is CASSPLPGGRHNEQFF. CDR3 nucleotide sequence: TGTGCCAGCAGCCCCCTCCCGGGGGGGCGACACAATGAGCAGTTCTTC.

The chain links TRBV5-4 to TRBJ2-2; D uncertain. The ends were cut back, 6 bases at V and 1 base at J, with 13 bases in the middle. In germline, CDR1 is SGHNT, CDR2 YYREEE (reference sequence). The CDR3 length is 15 residues. The DNA for the CDR3 is TGTGCCAGCACCACGAATACGGGGAACACCGGGGAGCTGTTTTTT. As protein: CASTTNTGNTGELFF.

The V call is TRBV5-4, the J call TRBJ2-2; D might be TRBD1 (5 bases). Germline-derived CDR1 and CDR2 are SGHNT and YYREEE (reference sequence). V gave up 1 base and J gave up 5 bases, with 9 bases separating them. The CDR3 consists of 14 residues. DNA for the CDR3: TGTGCCAGCAGCTTGAAGGGGAATACCGGGGAGCTGTTTTTT. This gives the protein CASSLKGNTGELFF.

This chain uses TRBV6-1 with TRBJ2-6; 7 bases fit TRBD2. CDR1 is MNHNS and CDR2 is SASEGT in the germline V gene. The CDR3 spans 14 residues. The junction had 3 bases not matched to a gene; V was cut back by 8 bases and J by 2 bases. CDR3 DNA: TGTGCCAGCGGGGAGGGCGCTGGGGCCAACGTCCTGACTTTC. Protein product: CASGEGAGANVLTF.

V is TRBV7-2 and J is TRBJ1-1; D is uncertain. V lost 4 bases and J 6 bases, leaving 18 bases between the germline ends. Germline CDR1 is SGHTA and CDR2 is FQGNSA. The CDR3 loop spans 15 amino acids. CDR3 nucleotide sequence: TGTGCCAGCAGCTCACACCTCGACGGGTGGCCTGAAGCTTTCTTT. Its protein is CASSSHLDGWPEAFF.

This rearrangement joins TRBV4-1 to TRBJ2-2; 8 bases match TRBD2. This CDR3 has 15 residues. V trimming: 1 base; J trimming: 13 bases; junction bases outside the gene matches: 11. Looked up from germline, CDR1 is MGHRA and CDR2 is YSYEKL. CDR3 protein: CASSQGSAGEGGLFF. The CDR3 DNA reads as TGCGCCAGCAGCCAAGGATCAGCGGGGGAGGGTGGGCTGTTTTTT.

V is TRBV5-4 and J is TRBJ2-1; 10 bases fit TRBD2. The J segment lost 15 bases and the V segment lost 4 bases, leaving 7 bases of the junction unmatched. CDR1 and CDR2 from the germline V gene are SGHNT and YYREEE (reference sequence). The CDR3 has 12 residues. DNA for the CDR3: TGTGCCAGCAGCCTACAGCGGGGGGGCATGTTCTTC. Amino acids: CASSLQRGGMFF.

The chain is built from TRBV4-2 and TRBJ1-2; TRBD1 is a possible D gene (6 bases). This CDR3 is 14 amino acids long. Germline CDR1 LGHNA, CDR2 YNFKEQ. V lost 3 bases and J 4 bases, leaving 12 bases between the germline ends. CDR3 loop: CASSQDSRPYGYTF. For the CDR3, the DNA is TGTGCCAGCAGCCAGGACAGCCGTCCCTATGGCTACACCTTC.

The chain couples TRBV5-1 to TRBJ2-7; 7 bases match TRBD1. CDR1 is SGHRS, CDR2 YFSETQ, per germline. The CDR3 is 14 residues long. J was trimmed by 2 bases and V by 4 bases; bases with no gene match: 6. The CDR3 loop reads CASSADRTAYEQYF. DNA for the CDR3: TGCGCCAGCAGCGCGGACAGGACCGCCTACGAGCAGTACTTC.

CDR3 DNA: TGTGCCAGCAGTTTTGGGGCGCGGCGTACAGATACGCAGTATTTT. Protein product: CASSFGARRTDTQYF. V gene TRBV27 combines with J gene TRBJ2-3; a possible D gene is TRBD1 (5 bases). V dropped 3 bases and J dropped 3 bases, with 13 bases sitting between them. Per the germline V gene, CDR1 is MNHEY and CDR2 is SMNVEV (reference sequence). The CDR3 totals 15 residues.

In this sample, this clone turned up once. Other DNA sequences from this sample encode an identical CDR3 as well. This rearrangement joins TRBV28 to TRBJ1-5; D remains unclear. From germline, CDR1 is MDHEN and CDR2 SYDVKM. The CDR3 is 12 amino acids. V dropped 2 bases and J dropped 6 bases, with 5 bases sitting between them. In DNA, the CDR3 is TGTGCCAGCAGTTTAGCGGGTCAGCCCCAGCATTTT. It yields the protein CASSLAGQPQHF.

The V gene is TRBV27, the J gene TRBJ1-2; weak D call: TRBD1 (6 bases). The CDR3 consists of 13 residues. Germline-derived CDR1 and CDR2 are MNHEY and SMNVEV (reference sequence). V was clipped by 5 bases and J by 8 bases, with 15 bases between them. The CDR3 region has the DNA TGTGCCAGCAGTCAGGTGGGGGCGCGCGGCTACACCTTC. Amino acids: CASSQVGARGYTF.